This T cell receptor beta chain was identified in a study of shared clonotypes between healthy human individuals (dated by TCRdb to 2019 to 2021). Regarding the complete study: A few men and a couple of women, aged 18 to 49 years, made up the cohort. Per donor, three plates each were used for CD4 naive and CD4 memory, two for CD8 naive, and one for CD8 memory. Blood TCR repertoires of about 5 healthy adults were deeply sequenced to estimate repertoire size and the extent of clonotype sharing between individuals. To increase sequencing depth and limit assay-specific biases, TCR repertoire library preparation and sequencing were carried out by different laboratories using diverse techniques. Between about 0.8 and 8.9 billion PBMCs per donor were obtained by leukapheresis. The research as a whole found: When a handful of donors were compared, the shared fraction of clonotypes was 5% to 6.5% for naive CD4, 3.5% for naive CD8, 2% to 2.5% for memory CD4, and 0.4% for memory CD8. Based on pairwise subsampling, the degree of clonotype sharing among donors was expected to be affected by sequencing depth. Estimated clonotype richness was generally larger for naive than for memory subsets. The small number of donors limited the genetic and exposure-history diversity represented. Sampling was limited to blood, and TCR repertoires in tissue likely differ from TCR repertoires in blood. Compared with non-shared clonotypes, clonotypes shared by all four sorted-subset donors had higher generation probabilities. Rarefaction of sorted-subset datasets indicated incomplete sequencing despite the large sequencing depth.

TCR CDR3 regions were amplified from genomic DNA by multiplex PCR using the deep immunoSEQ assay. Genomic DNA extracted from each cell subset was distributed evenly over all wells of several immunoSEQ 96-well plates, and each plate served as one replicate. For sorted subsets, each replicate PCR was loaded with roughly 0.2 ug genomic DNA, equivalent to 30,000 or so T cell genomes. Purified libraries were quantified with a Qubit 3.0 fluorometer, sized on a Bioanalyzer 2100, and re-quantified with the KAPA Library Quantification kit. Every immunoSEQ 96-well plate was sequenced on a separate single-read 150-cycle Illumina NextSeq 550 flow cell. Turning to the authors' computational methods: Because the immunoSEQ output included only junctional sequences and no quality scores, the filtering could not be the same as the filtering used for full-length reads. Sequences were annotated with PyIR, a Python wrapper for IgBLAST v1.9, using IMGT germline references to assign V/J genes and CDR3. Reads were filtered out if the reads had weak V/J assignments (E-value above 1e-6), no CDR3, stop codons, out-of-frame junctions, or ambiguous translated residues. V3J clonotypes were defined as sequences sharing an identical inferred V gene, J gene, and CDR3 amino acid sequence. To compute the percentage overlap between repertoires, the number of shared unique clonotypes was divided by the size of the smaller repertoire. RTK rarefaction, the Chao1 estimator, and Recon v2.1 estimates of unobserved clonotypes were used to assess repertoire richness. For all TCRbeta clonotypes obtained by the gDNA method from several donors, generation probabilities were computed with OLGA. Entries here come from immuneACCESS through TCRdb and include only in-frame sequences with V and J called. Some clones fail to appear in such tables; in the studies checked, an unresolved V gene covers under half of the shortfall, and the cause of the remainder is unknown. That table is the source of V, J and clone size, and D and trimming were worked out from the DNA. This sample gives millions of clones in total; roughly 94% of them show up just once. The leading ten clones occupy 0.13% of the sample.

On this clone itself: No cognate antigen has been identified for it. Base qualities are not recorded, but no much larger clone differs from it by a single base.

Healthy HIV-negative adults with no recently reported acute infections or vaccinations were included as donors. Every donor was a Caucasian adult living in Nashville, Tennessee, USA. Magnetic negative selection was used to enrich CD4+ T cells, after which naive cells were positively selected on CD45RA and the negative fraction became the memory subset. Blood was collected by leukapheresis, and PBMCs were isolated by Ficoll-Histopaque density gradient centrifugation and then cryopreserved in liquid nitrogen vapor phase. Analytical flow cytometry was used to check the purity and quantity of every magnetically sorted T cell population. From each sorted fraction, genomic DNA was isolated and quantified by UV absorbance on a Nanodrop 2000c. The sample comprised naive CD4+ T cells sorted from blood. The cell subset or site label, read with the paper, signifies: CD45RA+ positively selected. The source of this sequence is a man aged 18 to 29 in good health.

The DNA sequence reads TGTGCCAGCAGCCCACTGGGCCGTGACGCAGATACGCAGTATTTT. Its product reads: CASSPLGRDADTQYF. The chain is encoded by TRBV5-6 joined to TRBJ2-3; the D gene remains uncertain. V is clipped by 4 bases and J by 4 bases, and the sequence between their germline boundaries is 16 bases long. From the cysteine through the phenylalanine, the CDR3 covers 15 amino acids. Here the CDR3 DNA is all that survives: 45 bases in frame from base 1. The germline V gene supplies CDR1 SGHDT and CDR2 YYEEEE.